Below, one T cell receptor (beta chain) is given with its context. At one boundary the junction diverges from the germline segment, which might be a read error. Data came from immunoSEQ multiplex PCR; TCRdb stores just in-frame clones and leaves some out. Of 110,000 or so clones listed, around nine tenths are singletons. The sample belongs to a study of T cell responses to AZD1222 COVID-19 vaccine. This receptor was obtained from an adult in good health. Sequenced material: peripheral blood, taken on day 0 of AZD1222 vaccination.

The chain's CDR3 is CAWDYKPGTLF. The CDR3 DNA reads TGTGCCTGGGACTACAAACCAGGGACCCTTTTT. This chain links TRBV30 with TRBJ1-1, with a tentative D call TRBD1 (5 bases). Germline V lookup: CDR1 GTSNPN, CDR2 SVGIG (reference sequence). The CDR3 length is 11 residues.